This passage covers 11 T cell receptor beta chains from one sample sequenced in a study of glioma-infiltrating T cells after dendritic cell vaccination. The repertoire was sequenced with immunoSEQ multiplex PCR; TCRdb's copy has only in-frame clones and lacks some. The sample consists of approximately 50,000 clones, about 91% of them appearing once. Regarding time point: after dendritic cell vaccination, including at tumor progression/relapse. The sample here was blood, taken after dendritic cell vaccination. The origin of the receptors is a human donor with glioblastoma.

The sample holds a few counts of this clone. The chain employs TRBV4-3 and TRBJ2-7; 7 bases line up with TRBD2. J lost 4 bases, V lost 0 bases, and 3 bases had no gene match. Germline V CDR1 and CDR2: LGHNA, YSLEER. This CDR3 comprises 14 residues. This chain's CDR3 is CASSQDSGRYEQYF. The CDR3 nucleotides are TGCGCCAGCAGCCAAGATTCCGGGAGGTACGAGCAGTACTTC.

The genes are TRBV19 and TRBJ1-1; 8 nucleotides align to TRBD1. Germline V gene sequence: CDR1 LNHDA, CDR2 SQIVND (reference sequence). There are 16 residues in the CDR3. Trimming at V came to 8 bases and at J to 4 bases, leaving 15 bases not matched to a gene. The CDR3 DNA follows: TGTGCCAGTGAACAGGGGGATGGGCATGGAGTCACTGAAGCTTTCTTT. Translated: CASEQGDGHGVTEAFF.

J is TRBJ1-5 and V is TRBV18, with a possible D match to TRBD1 (6 bases). The CDR3 length is 13 residues. The V end was cut by 6 bases, the J end by 4 bases, with 10 bases between. In germline, CDR1 is KGHSH, CDR2 LQKENI. In DNA form, the CDR3 reads TGTGCCAGCTCCGCAGGACAGAATCAGCCCCAGCATTTT. It is translated as CASSAGQNQPQHF.

This chain joins TRBV4-2 and TRBJ2-5; D gene uncertain. CDR3 length: 16 residues. V was pared by 1 base and J by 3 bases, with 15 bases between. CDR1 is LGHNA, CDR2 YNFKEQ, per germline. The CDR3 sequence: CASSQASASKKETQYF. In DNA form, the CDR3 reads TGTGCCAGCAGCCAAGCTTCGGCTAGTAAGAAAGAGACCCAGTACTTC.

This clone occurred once. The chain employs TRBV9 and TRBJ2-3, with D possibly matching TRBD2 (6 bases). The V gene's germline CDR1 is SGDLS and CDR2 YYNGEE. V lost 3 bases and J 6 bases, leaving 8 bases between the germline ends. The CDR3 spans 12 residues. The CDR3 region has the DNA TGTGCCAGCAGCGCCGCGGGGGATACGCAGTATTTT. Protein sequence: CASSAAGDTQYF.

V is TRBV5-6 and J is TRBJ2-4, with 11 bases aligning to TRBD1. V lost 0 bases and J lost 0; bases outside the gene matches: 8. CDR1 is SGHDT, CDR2 YYEEEE, per germline. This CDR3 is 19 amino acids long. In DNA form, the CDR3 reads TGTGCCAGCAGCTTGGTTTGGACAGGGGGCCGCCGAGCCAAAAACATTCAGTACTTC. Protein product: CASSLVWTGGRRAKNIQYF.

V gene TRBV2 combines with J gene TRBJ2-1, with a possible D match to TRBD2 (5 bases). The CDR3 loop spans 15 amino acids. V lost 7 bases, J lost 6 bases, and 19 bases lay in between. The germline gives CDR1 SNHLY, CDR2 FYNNEI. In nucleotides, the CDR3 is TGTGCCAGCATCCGTAGGGCGGGCTTCTTCAATGAGCAGTTCTTC. This sequence encodes CASIRRAGFFNEQFF.

The CDR3 nucleotides read TGTGCCAGCAGCGTAGGGGGTAGCGGGATGCCAGATACGCAGTATTTT. Its translation is CASSVGGSGMPDTQYF. The chain couples TRBV9 to TRBJ2-3; 8 nucleotides match TRBD2. The CDR3 spans 16 residues. V dropped 0 bases and J dropped 4; count of bases not matched to a gene: 7. CDR1 is SGDLS and CDR2 is YYNGEE in the germline V gene. Looking up the rest from reference TRBV9 and TRBJ2-3 gives the full variable domain: DSGVTQTPKHLITATGQRVTLRCSPRSGDLSVYWYQQSLDQGLQFLIQYYNGEERAKGNILERFSAQQFPDLHSELNLSSLELGDSALYFCASSVGGSGMPDTQYFGPGTRLTVL.

This rearrangement joins TRBV10-3 to TRBJ1-5, with 7 bases aligning to TRBD1. The CDR3 is 15 residues long. The germline V gene has CDR1 ENHRY and CDR2 SYGVKD. V shed 10 bases and J 0 bases; nucleotides not matched to a gene: 9. CDR3 sequence reads: CATRGGADSNQPQHF. Written as DNA, the CDR3 is TGTGCCACCAGGGGGGGGGCGGATAGCAATCAGCCCCAGCATTTT.

The rearrangement links TRBV25-1 to TRBJ1-3; possibly TRBD1 for D (6 bases). The CDR3 contains 15 residues. V lost 8 bases to trimming and J lost 3 bases, with 17 bases between them. The germline CDR1 and CDR2 sequences are MGHDK and SYGVNS. CDR3 sequence: CASGGGRVGGNTIYF. In nucleotides, the CDR3 is TGTGCCAGCGGCGGGGGCAGGGTTGGTGGAAACACCATATATTTT.

The gene calls are TRBV11-2 and TRBJ1-1; 10 positions agree with TRBD1. The CDR3 consists of 14 residues. CDR1 is SGHAT, CDR2 FQNNGV, per germline. V shed 1 base, J shed 10 bases, and the junction held 6 bases outside the gene matches. The CDR3 protein is CASSLVGDRGPAFF. CDR3 DNA sequence: TGTGCCAGCAGCTTAGTGGGGGACAGGGGCCCAGCTTTCTTT. The entire variable domain, with the rest obtained from reference TRBV11-2 and TRBJ1-1, is as follows: EAGVAQSPRYKIIEKRQSVAFWCNPISGHATLYWYQQILGQGPKLLIQFQNNGVVDDSQLPKDRFSAERLKGVDSTLKIQPAKLEDSAVYLCASSLVGDRGPAFFGQGTRLTVV.